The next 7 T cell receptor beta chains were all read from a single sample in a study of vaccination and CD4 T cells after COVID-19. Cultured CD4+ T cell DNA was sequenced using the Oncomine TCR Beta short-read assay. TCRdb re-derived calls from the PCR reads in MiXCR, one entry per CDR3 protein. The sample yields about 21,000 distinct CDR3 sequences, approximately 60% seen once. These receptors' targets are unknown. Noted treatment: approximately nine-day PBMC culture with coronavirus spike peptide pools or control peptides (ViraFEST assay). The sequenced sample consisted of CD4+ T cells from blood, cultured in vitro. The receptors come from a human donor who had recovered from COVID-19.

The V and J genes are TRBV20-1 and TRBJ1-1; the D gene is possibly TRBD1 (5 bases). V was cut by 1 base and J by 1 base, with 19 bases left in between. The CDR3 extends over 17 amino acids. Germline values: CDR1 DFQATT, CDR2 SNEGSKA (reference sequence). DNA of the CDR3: TGCAGTGCTAGAGTGGCAGGGCGATTGTTCCAGAACACTGAAGCTTTCTTT. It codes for CSARVAGRLFQNTEAFF.

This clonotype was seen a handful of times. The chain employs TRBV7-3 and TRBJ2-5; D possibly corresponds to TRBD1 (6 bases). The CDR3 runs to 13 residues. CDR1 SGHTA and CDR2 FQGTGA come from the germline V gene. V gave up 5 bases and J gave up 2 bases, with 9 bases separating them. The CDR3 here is CASSRQAQETQYF. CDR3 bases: TGTGCCAGCAGCCGACAGGCTCAAGAGACCCAGTACTTC.

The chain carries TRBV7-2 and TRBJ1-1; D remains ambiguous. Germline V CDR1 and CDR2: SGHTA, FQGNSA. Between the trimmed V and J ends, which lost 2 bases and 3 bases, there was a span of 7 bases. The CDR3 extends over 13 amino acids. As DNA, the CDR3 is TGTGCCAGCAGCTTACAGGTGGACACTGAAGCTTTCTTT. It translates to CASSLQVDTEAFF.

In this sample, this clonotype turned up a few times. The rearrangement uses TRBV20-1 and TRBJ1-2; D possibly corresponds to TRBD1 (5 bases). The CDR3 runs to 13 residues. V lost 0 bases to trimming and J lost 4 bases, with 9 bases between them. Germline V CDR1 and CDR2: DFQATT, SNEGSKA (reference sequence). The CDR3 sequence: CSARDPTAYGYTF. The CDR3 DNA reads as TGCAGTGCTAGAGATCCGACAGCCTATGGCTACACCTTC.

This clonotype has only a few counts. Here the CDR3 reads CASSIGQAPGYGYTF. Written as DNA, the CDR3 is TGTGCCAGTAGTATCGGACAGGCTCCCGGGTATGGCTACACCTTC. The chain recombines TRBV19 with TRBJ1-2, with 7 nucleotides matching TRBD1. V gave up 3 bases and J gave up 5 bases; unmatched junction bases: 9. CDR1 and CDR2 from the germline V gene are LNHDA and SQIVND (reference sequence). The length of the CDR3 is 15 residues.

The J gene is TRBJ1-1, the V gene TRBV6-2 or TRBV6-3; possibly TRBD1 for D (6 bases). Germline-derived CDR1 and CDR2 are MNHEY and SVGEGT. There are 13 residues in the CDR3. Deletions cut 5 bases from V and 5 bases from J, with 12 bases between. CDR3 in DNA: TGTGCCAGCAGTCAGTACAGGGATACTGAAGCTTTCTTT. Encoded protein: CASSQYRDTEAFF.

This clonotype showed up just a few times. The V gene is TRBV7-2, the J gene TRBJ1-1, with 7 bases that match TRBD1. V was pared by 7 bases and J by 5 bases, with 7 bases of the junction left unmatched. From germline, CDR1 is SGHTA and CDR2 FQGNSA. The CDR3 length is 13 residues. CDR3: CASIPLRGTEAFF. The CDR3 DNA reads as TGTGCCAGCATCCCACTCAGGGGGACTGAAGCTTTCTTT. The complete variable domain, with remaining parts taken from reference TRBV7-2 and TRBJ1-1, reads GAGVSQSPSNKVTEKGKDVELRCDPISGHTALYWYRQSLGQGLEFLIYFQGNSAPDKSGLPSDRFSAERTGGSVSTLTIQRTQQEDSAVYLCASIPLRGTEAFFGQGTRLTVV.